A selection of T cell receptor beta chains follows, all from one sample in a study of CD4 and CD8 cells across lung adenocarcinoma regions. TCRdb fed the PCR reads into MiXCR, producing one record per CDR3 protein. Of 21,000 or so distinct CDR3 sequences listed, about 54% are singletons. The sample consisted of CD8+ T cells from the center of a lung tumor. The receptor set was obtained from a female donor with lung adenocarcinoma. The CD4 and CD8 labels of this study may be unreliable. The CDR3 runs from the conserved cysteine through the conserved F or W. The D gene is left open where the match is weak. Only some rows state a clone size, as once, few, many or a class for expanded clones.

j_gene	v_gene	d_gene	abundance	CDR3nt	CDR3aa
TRBJ2-1	TRBV6-1	NA	NA	TGTGCCAGCGACAAAGGGGCAGAGGCCTACAATGAGCAGTTCTTC	CASDKGAEAYNEQFF
TRBJ2-2	TRBV25-1	NA	NA	TGTGGCAGCTACGTTAGGAGCACCGGGGCGCTGTTTTTT	CGSYVRSTGALFF
TRBJ2-5	TRBV6-1	NA	NA	TGTGCCAGCAGTGACAGGGGTGAGACCCAGTACTTC	CASSDRGETQYF
TRBJ2-5	TRBV6-1	NA	NA	TGTGCCAGCAGTATTGGCTCCGTAGAGACCCAGTACTTC	CASSIGSVETQYF
TRBJ2-3	TRBV20-1	NA	few	TGCAGTGCTCCACCCGCGCGGCACACAGATACGCAGTATTTT	CSAPPARHTDTQYF
TRBJ2-5	TRBV27	NA	once	TGTGCCGCGGGTTCCGGGGGACGGGACAAAAACACCCAGTACTTC	CAAGSGGRDKNTQYF
TRBJ2-7	TRBV6-1	TRBD1	NA	TGTGCCAGCGCGCCAACCGGGACAGCTCGCTCCTACGAGCAGTACTTC	CASAPTGTARSYEQYF
TRBJ2-1	TRBV27	NA	few	TGTGCCAGCGCACTTCGGTGGGCAGGCGGGAATGAGCAGTTCTTC	CASALRWAGGNEQFF
TRBJ2-1	TRBV7-3	TRBD2	few	TGTGCCAGCAGCTTAGGGACTAGTGTTTTTACTGAGCAGTTCTTC	CASSLGTSVFTEQFF
TRBJ2-3	TRBV27	NA	NA	TGTGCCAGCAGGGGGCGTGGGGGCCGGGAGACAGATACCCAGTATTTT	CASRGRGGRETDTQYF
TRBJ2-1	TRBV20-1	TRBD2	NA	TGCAGTGCTAGAGGGGCTAGCGGGAGTTACAATGAGCAGTTCTTC	CSARGASGSYNEQFF
TRBJ2-5	TRBV10-3	NA	NA	TGTGCGGGGAAGGGGGGCCGAGACCAAAAGACCCAGTACTTC	CAGKGGRDQKTQYF
TRBJ2-1	TRBV6-1	NA	once	TGTGCCAGCAGTAAAGAGATGACCGATGAGCAGTTCTTC	CASSKEMTDEQFF
TRBJ2-1	TRBV7-2	NA	many	TGTGCCAGCAGCCCCCCCGGATCCCCCGGGAATGAGCAGTTCTTC	CASSPPGSPGNEQFF
TRBJ2-3	TRBV6-1	TRBD2	NA	TGTGCCAGCAGGGGGTGGGGGGGGAGGGCCTCGGATACGCAGTATTTT	CASRGWGGRASDTQYF
TRBJ2-5	TRBV10-1	NA	few	TGCGCCGGCAAGGGGGGCCGAGACCCAGAGACCCAGTACTTT	CAGKGGRDPETQYF
TRBJ2-1	TRBV15	NA	many	TGTGCCACCAGCAGAGTAGAGTACAATGAGCAGTTCTTC	CATSRVEYNEQFF
TRBJ2-3	TRBV10-3	TRBD2	NA	TGTGCCATCAGTGCCCCTACTAGCGGGAGAAACACAGATACGCAGTATTTT	CAISAPTSGRNTDTQYF
TRBJ2-7	TRBV6-4	NA	NA	TGTGCCAGCAGGGACTCCGAGGAGCGCGGGGGCAGTGACAAAGAGACGCAGTACTTC	CASRDSEERGGSDKETQYF
TRBJ2-4	TRBV10-3	TRBD1	NA	TGTGCCACCAAGGTCCCGCGACAGGGAAACACCCAGTACTTC	CATKVPRQGNTQYF
TRBJ2-7	TRBV6-1	NA	medium-sized	TGTGCCAGCAGTGATTATCCCGGTAGCTCTCGCGAGCAGTACTTC	CASSDYPGSSREQYF
TRBJ2-1	TRBV4-1	TRBD2	NA	TGCGCCAGCAGCCAAGAGGGCCTCCGAGCGGGGAGCTCCTACAATGAGCAGTTCTTC	CASSQEGLRAGSSYNEQFF
TRBJ2-3	TRBV6-5	TRBD1	few	TGTGCCAGCAGTTTACAGGGGGAGGCAGATACGCAGTATTTT	CASSLQGEADTQYF
TRBJ2-3	TRBV5-1	NA	NA	TGCGCCAGCAGCTTGGTTTTAGCGACAGATACGCAGTATTTT	CASSLVLATDTQYF
TRBJ2-1	TRBV6-1	NA	NA	TGTGCCAGCAGTGAACTGACATTCTCCTACAATGAGCAGTTCTTC	CASSELTFSYNEQFF
TRBJ2-7	TRBV6-1	TRBD2	NA	TGTGCGGGCAGCGGGGGGCGGGCCCAGGGGACGCAGTACTTC	CAGSGGRAQGTQYF
TRBJ2-5	TRBV6-1	TRBD1	few	TGTGCCAGCGGGACAGGGGGGGAGACCCAGTACTTC	CASGTGGETQYF
TRBJ2-2	TRBV27	NA	NA	TGTGCCAGCAGTTTATGGCTAGCACGGGGCGGGGAGCTGTTTTTT	CASSLWLARGGELFF
TRBJ1-1	TRBV6-5	NA	NA	TGTGCCAGCAGTTACTCGACGGGCACTGAAGCTTTCTTT	CASSYSTGTEAFF
TRBJ2-3	TRBV27	NA	NA	TGTGGGAGGGGTCCTACAGATACTCAGTATTTT	CGRGPTDTQYF
TRBJ2-1	TRBV10-3	NA	NA	TGTGCCATCAGTATCACCCAGCAGGGATACAATGAGCAGTTCTTC	CAISITQQGYNEQFF
TRBJ2-1	TRBV10-1	TRBD2	medium-sized	TGCGCCAGCAGGACTAGCGGGAGGGATTCCTACAATGAGCAGTTCTTC	CASRTSGRDSYNEQFF
TRBJ2-5	TRBV27	NA	few	TGTGCCAGCCGGGGGAGCGGAGTGACCCAGTACTTC	CASRGSGVTQYF
TRBJ2-5	TRBV6-1	TRBD2	NA	TGTGCGGGCAGCGGGGGCCGGGCCTTGGGGACCCAGTACTTC	CAGSGGRALGTQYF
TRBJ2-5	TRBV6-1	NA	few	TGTGCCAGCAGTGAAGGGTCTAATGGGGAGACCCAGTACTTC	CASSEGSNGETQYF